This TCR beta chain was recorded in a study of T-cell reconstitution after alpha-beta-depleted transplantation in children. Molecular barcoding with unique molecular identifiers was used for the TCRbeta library. TCRdb re-derived calls from the PCR reads in MiXCR, one entry per CDR3 protein. This table holds roughly 350,000 distinct CDR3 sequences, under 13% found once. Relative to its sample, this clonotype is medium-sized (0.01 to 0.1%). This CDR3 has 15 residues. The V gene's germline CDR1 is LGHNA and CDR2 YSLEER. V shed 4 bases, J shed 0 bases, and the junction held 0 bases outside the gene matches.

The sequence was collected from a human donor who donated a stem cell graft to a child with acute lymphoblastic leukemia. The chain has TRBV4-3 and TRBJ2-3; 11 bases map to TRBD2. The source was PBMCs from the stem cell graft donor, collected from the stem cell graft. CDR3 nucleotides: TGCGCCAGCAGCCGGACTAGCGGGAGCACAGATACGCAGTATTTT. This gives the protein CASSRTSGSTDTQYF.